The present TCR beta chain was sequenced within a study of glioma-infiltrating T cells after dendritic cell vaccination. Study context: Samples are from glioblastoma patients in Phase I and II dendritic cell vaccine trials. Study observations and caveats: Complete blood and tumor specimen sets were limited to few patients.

This CDR3 has 15 residues. V shed 1 base and J 7 bases; nucleotides not matched to a gene: 7. Germline V gives CDR1 GTSNPN, CDR2 SVGIG (reference sequence). Comment on this clone: Its antigen remains unidentified.

Indicated time point: after dendritic cell vaccination, including at tumor progression/relapse. Only patients with spare fresh-frozen tumor and over two years of follow-up were included. Using immunoSEQ multiplex PCR, the repertoire was profiled, and TCRdb retains in-frame clones only, with some absent. This table has about 99,000 clones, approximately 80% appearing once. The clonotype comes from a human donor with glioblastoma. The chain couples TRBV30 to TRBJ1-4; TRBD1 matches 9 bases. The sequenced sample was blood, obtained after dendritic cell vaccination. CDR3 bases: TGTGCCTGGAGTGAGGTACAGGGGGCGCGTGAAAAACTGTTTTTT. The encoded protein is CAWSEVQGAREKLFF.